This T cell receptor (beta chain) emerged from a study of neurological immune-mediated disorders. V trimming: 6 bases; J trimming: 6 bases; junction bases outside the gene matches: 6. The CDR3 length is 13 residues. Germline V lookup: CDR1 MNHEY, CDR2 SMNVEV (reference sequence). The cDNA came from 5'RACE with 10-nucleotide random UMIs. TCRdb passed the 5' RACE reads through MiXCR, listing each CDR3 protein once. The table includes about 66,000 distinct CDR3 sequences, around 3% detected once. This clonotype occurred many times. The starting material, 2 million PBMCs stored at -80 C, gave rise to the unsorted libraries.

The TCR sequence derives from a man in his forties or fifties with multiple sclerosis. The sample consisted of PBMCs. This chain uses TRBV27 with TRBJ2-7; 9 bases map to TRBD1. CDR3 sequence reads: CASSPGTGFEQYF. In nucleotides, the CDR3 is TGTGCCAGCAGCCCCGGGACAGGGTTCGAGCAGTACTTC.